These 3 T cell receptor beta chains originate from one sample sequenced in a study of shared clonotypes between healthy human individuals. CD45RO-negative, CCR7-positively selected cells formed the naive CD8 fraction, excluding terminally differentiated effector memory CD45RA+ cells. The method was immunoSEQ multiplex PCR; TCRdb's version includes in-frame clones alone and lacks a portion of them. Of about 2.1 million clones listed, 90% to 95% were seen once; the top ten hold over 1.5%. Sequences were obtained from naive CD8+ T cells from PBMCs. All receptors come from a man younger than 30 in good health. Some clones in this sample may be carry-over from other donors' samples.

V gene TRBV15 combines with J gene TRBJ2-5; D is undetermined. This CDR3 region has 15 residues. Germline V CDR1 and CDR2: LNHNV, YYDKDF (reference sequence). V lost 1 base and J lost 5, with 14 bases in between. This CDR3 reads CATSRVRTGLETQYF. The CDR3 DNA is TGTGCCACCAGCAGAGTACGGACCGGGCTTGAGACCCAGTACTTC.

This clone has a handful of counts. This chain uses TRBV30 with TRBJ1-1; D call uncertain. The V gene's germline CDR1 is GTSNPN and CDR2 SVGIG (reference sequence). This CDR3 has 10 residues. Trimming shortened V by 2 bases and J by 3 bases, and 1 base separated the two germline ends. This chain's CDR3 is CAWSYTEAFF. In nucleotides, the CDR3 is TGTGCCTGGAGTTACACTGAAGCTTTCTTT.

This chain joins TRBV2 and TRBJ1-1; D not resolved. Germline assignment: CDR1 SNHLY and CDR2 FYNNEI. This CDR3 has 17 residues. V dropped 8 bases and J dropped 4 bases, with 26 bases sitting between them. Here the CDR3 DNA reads TGTGCCAGCCTCCTAAGTGGTCCGGGGAGAGGACCCACTGAAGCTTTCTTT. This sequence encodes CASLLSGPGRGPTEAFF.